The 18 T cell receptor beta chains below all came from one sample that was sequenced in a study of T-cell reconstitution after alpha-beta-depleted transplantation in children. Researchers prepared the TCRbeta library using unique molecular identifiers, the study reports. TCRdb called the PCR reads again in MiXCR, with one record for every CDR3 protein. The table has about 440,000 distinct CDR3 sequences, around two fifths seen once. This sample comprised PBMCs, obtained before TCRalphabeta/CD19-depleted stem cell transplant. These TCRs come from a girl aged 2 to 10 with aplastic anemia, due to receive a stem cell transplant.

The chain couples TRBV5-8 to TRBJ2-1; TRBD1 matches 7 bases. Germline V CDR1 and CDR2: SGHTS, YDEGEE. This CDR3 is built from 14 residues. The J segment lost 8 bases and the V segment lost 0 bases, leaving 5 bases of the junction unmatched. CDR3 in DNA: TGTGCCAGCAGCTTGGGACAGGGTCAGGATGAGCAGTTCTTC. This gives the protein CASSLGQGQDEQFF. Drawing the rest from reference TRBV5-8 and TRBJ2-1, the complete variable domain is EAGVTQSPTHLIKTRGQQATLRCSPISGHTSVYWYQQALGLGLQFLLWYDEGEERNRGNFPPRFSGRQFPNYSSELNVNALELEDSALYLCASSLGQGQDEQFFGPGTRLTVL.

This clonotype came up a few times. V gene TRBV20-1 combines with J gene TRBJ2-5, with 8 bases that match TRBD2. J lost 2 bases, V lost 6 bases, and 14 bases had no gene match. From germline, CDR1 is DFQATT and CDR2 SNEGSKA (reference sequence). The CDR3 consists of 16 residues. The CDR3 DNA reads as TGCAGTGCGCAATTAATCGGAGCGGGAGATCAAGAGACCCAGTACTTC. This sequence encodes CSAQLIGAGDQETQYF.

The genes are TRBV30 and TRBJ2-5; D not resolved. This CDR3 is 13 amino acids long. Germline V gene data show CDR1 as GTSNPN and CDR2 as SVGIG (reference sequence). With 0 bases removed from V and 0 bases from J, the gap between germline ends came to 5 bases. The DNA for the CDR3 is TGTGCCTGGAGTGTCCTAGACCAAGAGACCCAGTACTTC. Protein product: CAWSVLDQETQYF.

The chain links TRBV7-3 to TRBJ1-1, with 10 bases matching TRBD1. The CDR3 is made up of 17 amino acids. CDR1 is SGHTA, CDR2 FQGTGA, per germline. V lost 4 bases, J lost 3 bases, and 11 bases stayed unmatched. The CDR3 loop is CASSYRQGARGDTEAFF. The CDR3 DNA reads TGTGCCAGCAGCTATCGACAGGGGGCGAGAGGAGACACTGAAGCTTTCTTT.

The chain joins TRBV6-6 to TRBJ2-2; D is unresolved. This CDR3 is 13 amino acids long. From germline, CDR1 is MNHNY and CDR2 SVGAGI (reference sequence). Trimming shortened V by 6 bases and J by 2 bases, and 7 bases separated the two germline ends. CDR3 DNA: TGTGCCAGCAGCTCATCTAACACCGGGGAGCTGTTTTTT. This translates into CASSSSNTGELFF.

Turning to this clonotype: Since a much larger clone is just one base distant, this may be a read error. The chain couples TRBV7-2 to TRBJ2-5; D is ambiguous. CDR3 length: 12 residues. The V and J ends lost 1 base and 5 bases respectively, with 5 bases between them. Germline V gene lookup returns CDR1 SGHTA and CDR2 FQGNSA. The CDR3 region is CASSLEWETQYF. Written as DNA, the CDR3 is TGTGCCAGCAGCTTAGAGTGGGAGACCCAGTACTTC.

The J gene is TRBJ2-1, the V gene TRBV18; 14 bases match TRBD2. The CDR3 spans 19 residues. V lost 1 base to trimming and J lost 0 bases; unmatched junction nucleotides: 5. Per germline, CDR1 KGHSH and CDR2 LQKENI. CDR3 sequence: CASSPLGGTSGSSYNEQFF. The CDR3 DNA reads as TGTGCCAGCTCACCACTAGGCGGGACTAGCGGGAGCTCCTACAATGAGCAGTTCTTC.

In its sample, this clonotype was seen a few times. The chain recombines TRBV20-1 with TRBJ2-3, with 13 bases lining up with TRBD2. The germline V gene encodes CDR1 DFQATT and CDR2 SNEGSKA (reference sequence). The CDR3 runs 15 residues. The V segment lost 3 bases and the J segment 4 bases; nucleotides outside the gene matches: 4. In DNA form, the CDR3 reads TGCAGTGCTAGTGGGACTAGCGGGGACCCAGATACGCAGTATTTT. Its translation is CSASGTSGDPDTQYF.

In its sample, this clonotype was seen many times. The V gene is TRBV5-1, the J gene TRBJ2-3, with TRBD2 identical over 9 bases. The CDR3 covers 16 residues. V dropped 0 bases and J dropped 2; count of bases not matched to a gene: 4. Germline CDR1 is SGHRS and CDR2 is YFSETQ. The CDR3 here is CASSLGLAGDTDTQYF. Here the CDR3 DNA reads TGCGCCAGCAGCTTGGGGTTAGCGGGGGACACAGATACGCAGTATTTT.

This rearrangement joins TRBV6-5 to TRBJ2-7, with D perhaps given as TRBD1 or TRBD2 (5 bases each). The CDR3 consists of 16 residues. The V end lost 0 bases, the J end lost 2 bases, and 14 bases lay between the germline ends. Germline assignment: CDR1 MNHEY and CDR2 SVGAGI. CDR3 nucleotide sequence: TGTGCCAGCAGTTACTCTTCGGGGCCACTAACCTACGAGCAGTACTTC. Encoded protein: CASSYSSGPLTYEQYF.

In its sample, this clonotype was seen many times. The chain combines TRBV11-2 with TRBJ2-1, with 10 bases aligning to TRBD2. The CDR3 loop spans 15 amino acids. Trimming removed 1 base from V and 8 bases from J; junction bases left unmatched: 5. The germline V gene has CDR1 SGHAT and CDR2 FQNNGV. The CDR3 coding sequence is TGTGCCAGCAGCTTAGTAGCGGGGGGCTCCGATGAGCAGTTCTTC. The encoded protein is CASSLVAGGSDEQFF.

This clonotype was seen a single time. The gene calls are TRBV15 and TRBJ2-1, with TRBD2 matching 10 bases. CDR1 and CDR2 (germline): LNHNV, YYDKDF (reference sequence). CDR3 length: 14 amino acids. The V gene end was trimmed by 4 bases and the J gene end by 7 bases; junction bases not matched to a gene: 4. The CDR3 bases are TGTGCCACCAGCACACTGGGACTAGCGAATGAGCAGTTCTTC. This codes for CATSTLGLANEQFF.

This clonotype was detected only a few times. The rearrangement joins TRBV9 to TRBJ1-1, with 8 nucleotides matching TRBD1. The CDR3 covers 17 residues. Germline V gene data show CDR1 as SGDLS and CDR2 as YYNGEE. V dropped 4 bases and J dropped 1; count of bases not matched to a gene: 12. The CDR3: CASSTEDRVWWNTEAFF. The DNA of the CDR3 is TGTGCCAGCAGCACCGAGGACAGGGTCTGGTGGAACACTGAAGCTTTCTTT.

Ten or more counts support this clonotype. This chain joins TRBV4-1 and TRBJ2-7; D is unresolved. CDR3 length: 16 residues. Trimming took off 0 bases at V and 0 bases at J, with 12 bases between the two ends. Per the germline V gene, CDR1 is MGHRA and CDR2 is YSYEKL. CDR3 protein: CASSQDATVSSYEQYF. The CDR3 nucleotides are TGCGCCAGCAGCCAAGATGCGACGGTCAGCTCCTACGAGCAGTACTTC.

This clonotype has ten or more counts. The rearrangement uses TRBV5-1 and TRBJ2-7, with 10 nucleotides matching TRBD2. Unmatched junction bases numbered 8, after V lost 5 bases and J lost 3 bases. The germline CDR1 and CDR2 sequences are SGHRS and YFSETQ. The CDR3 has 15 residues. The CDR3 DNA sequence: TGCGCCAGCAGTCCTCCCGGGACTAGCGTCTACGAGCAGTACTTC. It is translated as CASSPPGTSVYEQYF.

The V and J genes are TRBV7-2 and TRBJ2-1; 12 positions agree with TRBD2. The V segment lost 2 bases and the J segment 12 bases; nucleotides outside the gene matches: 8. Germline loops: CDR1 SGHTA, CDR2 FQGNSA. The CDR3 has 15 residues. In DNA form, the CDR3 reads TGTGCCAGCAGCTTATCTAGCGGGAGGGCCCGCTTGCAGTTCTTC. Protein sequence: CASSLSSGRARLQFF.

This clonotype was observed a handful of times. The chain links TRBV5-1 to TRBJ2-1, with 11 bases aligning to TRBD2. This CDR3 spans 15 amino acids. V dropped 2 bases and J dropped 6; count of bases not matched to a gene: 4. Germline CDR1 is SGHRS and CDR2 is YFSETQ. The CDR3 DNA follows: TGCGCCAGCAGCTTTACTAGCGGGAGTTCCAATGAGCAGTTCTTC. Its protein is CASSFTSGSSNEQFF.

With respect to this clonotype: One junction end disagrees with the germline gene, perhaps due to a read error. The genes are TRBV20-1 and TRBJ1-2; 7 nucleotides agree with TRBD1. From germline, CDR1 is DFQATT and CDR2 SNEGSKA (reference sequence). This CDR3 region has 13 residues. The CDR3 loop reads CSPRVQGYYGYTF. In nucleotides, the CDR3 is TGCAGTCCTAGAGTACAGGGGTACTATGGCTACACCTTC.